This T cell receptor beta chain was identified during a study of cytomegalovirus exposure and HLA in healthy donors. This clone was seen more than once but under ten times. Its antigen is still unknown. Study-wide results and caveats: Serostatus for CMV was the only available immune exposure information. In an earlier analysis, most TCR beta V segments were productive about 87% or about 30% of the time.

The PCR made use of 60 Vbeta and 13 Jbeta primers. Only in-frame clones appear in the TCRdb table, and some are missing; sequencing was by immunoSEQ multiplex PCR. The table records around 140,000 clones, about 79% of them present only once. The CDR3 consists of 14 residues. V lost 4 bases, J lost 3 bases, and 12 bases lay in between. Looked up from germline, CDR1 is SGHTA and CDR2 is FQGNSA. The sequenced sample consisted of PBMCs. The clonotype was recovered from a female donor in good health and CMV-seropositive. The genes are TRBV7-2 and TRBJ2-5; perhaps TRBD2 as D (6 bases). As DNA, the CDR3 is TGTGCCAGCAGCTCGAGCGGGTCTAAAGAGACCCAGTACTTC. This translates into CASSSSGSKETQYF.